The source of this T cell receptor (beta chain) is a study of beta chain features in type 1 diabetes. A sort by CD45RO/CCR7/CD25/CD127/CD95/CD27 yielded CD4+ naive, central memory, regulatory and stem cell-like memory cells. Purity of each sorted population was above 95%. Study-level points and caveats: The study notes PCR might favor shorter templates equally in patients and controls. There was no resolution here of whether HLA type influences TCRB rearrangement.

The sample holds a few counts of this clone. The antigen is unknown. The CDR3 spans 15 residues. Per the germline V gene, CDR1 is GTSNPN and CDR2 is SVGIG (reference sequence). Germline trimming cut 2 bases from V and 6 bases from J; bases unmatched to any gene: 7. The entirety of the isolated RNA underwent reverse transcription, so expressed TCRB transcripts were sequenced. Sequencing used immunoSEQ multiplex PCR; TCRdb keeps in-frame clones, though not all of them. The data show hundreds of thousands of clones, roughly 13% seen once. This clonotype originated in a man younger than 35 in good health. Sample: naive CD4+ T cells from blood. The chain links TRBV30 to TRBJ1-5; 10 nucleotides agree with TRBD1. The DNA for the CDR3 is TGTGCCTGGAGTTTTTCCGGGACAGGGGTTCAGCCCCAGCATTTT. Translated, it gives CAWSFSGTGVQPQHF.